The 13 T cell receptor beta chains below all came from one sample that was sequenced in a study of tumor-infiltrating lymphocytes in primary liver carcinoma. Total RNA amounting to roughly 450 ng was the source from which TCR beta cDNA was made with a constant-region primer. Library construction for TCR beta comprised three nested multiplex PCR rounds performed with slightly modified ARM-PCR. With TRBV1-TRBV30 forward primers and a C-beta reverse primer, the first two PCR rounds were run for about 10 cycles each. TCRdb independently ran MiXCR on the multiplex PCR reads; one entry per CDR3 protein. Altogether a few hundred thousand distinct CDR3 sequences are present, 50% to 75% being singletons, with the ten largest covering about 17%. RNA isolated from unsorted whole blood supplied the blood RNA, with germline DNA also extracted. Sequencing input: peripheral blood. The source of these receptors is a woman in her 30s with primary liver carcinoma and hepatitis B virus infection.

This clonotype has ten or more counts. The gene calls are TRBV6-1 and TRBJ1-5; D ambiguous. V was pared by 0 bases and J by 9 bases, with 9 bases between. Germline V gene data show CDR1 as MNHNS and CDR2 as SASEGT. The length of the CDR3 is 13 residues. Here the CDR3 DNA reads TGTGCCAGCAGTGAAGCGCGGGTGCGGCCCCAGCATTTT. Translation: CASSEARVRPQHF.

The chain joins TRBV29-1 to TRBJ1-1; D ambiguous. V lost 3 bases and J lost 0, with 5 bases in between. This CDR3 is 12 amino acids long. Per germline, CDR1 SQVTM and CDR2 ANQGSEA. In DNA, the CDR3 is TGCAGCGTTGAGGTTGTGAACACTGAAGCTTTCTTT. This encodes CSVEVVNTEAFF.

In its sample, this clonotype was seen many times. This chain links TRBV6-1 with TRBJ2-5; a weak D match, TRBD2 (5 bases). Germline CDR1 and CDR2: MNHNS and SASEGT. Deletions cut 6 bases from V and 2 bases from J, with 19 bases between. The CDR3 has 16 amino acids. This CDR3 is CASSRRGFIAQETQYF. In DNA form, the CDR3 reads TGTGCCAGCAGCCGAAGAGGGTTTATCGCGCAAGAGACCCAGTACTTC.

With respect to this clonotype: A much bigger clone sits one base away, suggesting this may be a read error. The V gene is TRBV6-1, the J gene TRBJ2-1; D possibly corresponds to TRBD1 (5 bases). Germline-derived CDR1 and CDR2 are MNHNS and SASEGT. This CDR3 is 13 amino acids long. V lost 6 bases and J 9 bases, leaving 15 bases between the germline ends. The CDR3 region is CASSRTGDVEQFF. The CDR3 nucleotides read TGTGCCAGCAGCCGAACAGGTGATGTTGAGCAGTTCTTC.

This sequence joins TRBV7-9 and TRBJ2-7; 7 bases are a match to TRBD1. Germline CDR1 SEHNR, CDR2 FQNEAQ (reference sequence). This CDR3 region has 15 residues. V lost 5 bases, J lost 1 base, and 8 bases stayed unmatched. The CDR3 reads CASSPTGQPSYEQYF. The CDR3 DNA is TGTGCCAGCAGCCCGACGGGACAGCCATCCTACGAGCAGTACTTC.

The table lists this clonotype with a few counts. V is TRBV5-4 and J is TRBJ2-3, with D tentatively TRBD1 (5 bases). The V end lost 4 bases, the J end lost 0 bases, and 15 bases lay between the germline ends. Germline V gives CDR1 SGHNT, CDR2 YYREEE (reference sequence). The CDR3 extends over 16 amino acids. The CDR3 DNA reads as TGTGCCAGCAGCCCTGGAAGGACACATAGCACAGATACGCAGTATTTT. This encodes CASSPGRTHSTDTQYF.

At least ten counts were recorded for this clonotype. The DNA of the CDR3 is TGCAGCGTTGTCTACAGGGGATCGACCGGGGAGCTGTTTTTT. Its translation: CSVVYRGSTGELFF. This sequence joins TRBV29-1 and TRBJ2-2, with TRBD1 identical over 7 bases. The CDR3 is 14 residues long. The V gene end was trimmed by 4 bases and the J gene end by 5 bases; junction bases not matched to a gene: 7. Germline V CDR1 and CDR2: SQVTM, ANQGSEA.

V gene TRBV24-1 combines with J gene TRBJ2-5; 8 bases match TRBD1. CDR1 and CDR2 from the germline V gene are KGHDR and SFDVKD. There are 16 residues in the CDR3. Trimming removed 1 base from V and 1 base from J; junction bases left unmatched: 4. The CDR3 protein is CATSDFAGTGQETQYF. The CDR3 coding sequence is TGTGCCACCAGTGATTTTGCTGGGACAGGCCAAGAGACCCAGTACTTC.

Comment on this clonotype: This may arise from a read error, as a much more abundant clone is one base away. The gene calls are TRBV29-1 and TRBJ2-7; tentatively, D is TRBD2 (6 bases). The CDR3 has 13 amino acids. CDR1 is SQVTM, CDR2 ANQGSEA, per germline. The CDR3 region is CGVHQKGGYEQYF. DNA for the CDR3: TGCGGCGTCCACCAAAAGGGAGGCTACGAGCAGTACTTC.

As for this clonotype: In this CDR3 the conserved last residue, phenylalanine or tryptophan, is missing, so a read error is likely. The V gene is TRBV18, the J gene TRBJ2-1; no clear D. The CDR3 spans 16 residues. Per the germline V gene, CDR1 is KGHSH and CDR2 is LQKENI. V lost 0 bases and J lost 4, with 13 bases in between. The CDR3 DNA is TGTGCCAGCTCACCACCCGGCCTCATCGGGTACAATGAGCAGTTCTCC. This codes for CASSPPGLIGYNEQFS.

This clonotype was counted a single time. Germline and junction disagree at one end, which may indicate a read error. CDR3 sequence (DNA): TGTCCCAGCAGCCCGGACAGAAACACTGAAGCTTTCTTT. Encoded protein: CPSSPDRNTEAFF. The gene calls are TRBV4-2 and TRBJ1-1, with D perhaps matching TRBD1 (6 bases). The CDR3 is made up of 13 amino acids. The V gene's germline CDR1 is LGHNA and CDR2 YNFKEQ.

Of note for this clonotype: This CDR3 fails to terminate in the conserved phenylalanine or tryptophan, so it likely reflects a read error. V usage is TRBV11-2 and J usage is TRBJ2-3; possible D gene TRBD2, 5 bases. Germline V lookup: CDR1 SGHAT, CDR2 FQNNGV. CDR3 length: 16 residues. The CDR3 is CAGSLVVGSPTDTQYS. DNA of the CDR3: TGTGCCGGCAGCTTAGTGGTGGGGAGCCCCACAGATACGCAGTATTCT.

This clonotype was seen once. At one of its ends the junction is not consistent with the germline gene, which may arise from a read error. The chain is built from TRBV7-8 and TRBJ2-3; D not certain. The CDR3 length is 12 residues. Germline V gene data show CDR1 as SGHVS and CDR2 as FQNEAQ. The CDR3, as DNA: TGTGTCAGCAGCCCCTTAGGGGATACGCAGTATTTT. Translation gives CVSSPLGDTQYF.